Following are 23 T cell receptor beta chains from one sample sequenced in a study of T cells expressing NK-cell markers. TCRdb reprocessed the 5' RACE reads and keeps a single row for each CDR3 protein, giving no DNA. The sample has 550,000 to 600,000 distinct CDR3 sequences. The source material was blood T cells: a sorted CD56 or NKG2C T cell subset, CD4+ or CD8+ T cells, or bulk PBMC T cells (not recorded which). All receptors derive from a man aged 18 to 29 in good health.

The chain couples TRBV12-3 or TRBV12-4 to TRBJ2-1; the TCRdb call, TRBD2, lacks DNA for checking. This CDR3 contains 15 residues. CDR3 sequence: CASSDPGLARDEQFF.

The V and J genes are TRBV27 and TRBJ2-7; absent DNA, TCRdb's TRBD2 call cannot be checked. CDR1 MNHEY and CDR2 SMNVEV come from the germline V gene (reference sequence). CDR3 length equals 13 residues. The CDR3 loop is CASRMTSWGEQYF.

This chain connects TRBV12-3 or TRBV12-4 to TRBJ2-2; TCRdb gives TRBD2 as the D gene, but with no DNA this cannot be confirmed. The CDR3 runs 17 residues. CDR3: CASRYNRLAGPTGELFF.

The chain has TRBV7-9 and TRBJ2-1; lacking DNA, the TRBD2 call made by TCRdb goes unchecked. The germline gives CDR1 SEHNR, CDR2 FQNEAQ (reference sequence). The CDR3 totals 14 residues. The CDR3: CASQSGGRYNEQFF.

J is TRBJ2-2 and V is TRBV20-1. The germline V gene encodes CDR1 DFQATT and CDR2 SNEGSKA (reference sequence). This CDR3 comprises 12 residues. The CDR3 sequence: CSARSFTGELFF.

V gene TRBV7-2 combines with J gene TRBJ1-1; TCRdb's D call of TRBD1 is untestable without DNA. Germline CDR1 is SGHTA and CDR2 is FQGNSA. The CDR3 is 12 residues long. This CDR3 reads CASSLGTTRAFF.

This chain connects TRBV24-1 to TRBJ2-5; TCRdb picks TRBD2, but there is no DNA to check that call. Germline CDR1 KGHDR, CDR2 SFDVKD. The CDR3 spans 15 residues. The CDR3 here is CATSDLGTSQETQYF.

The rearrangement links TRBV2 to TRBJ1-4; the D call from TCRdb, TRBD1, cannot be confirmed without DNA. Germline assignment: CDR1 SNHLY and CDR2 FYNNEI. The CDR3 totals 14 residues. The chain's CDR3 is CASRPGQAGEKLFF.

V gene TRBV7-3 combines with J gene TRBJ2-2; there is no DNA to check the TCRdb D call of TRBD1. The CDR3 contains 16 residues. Germline values: CDR1 SGHTA, CDR2 FQGTGA. The CDR3 loop is CASSARPGVDTGELFF. Supplemented by reference TRBV7-3 and TRBJ2-2, the full variable domain reads GAGVSQTPSNKVTEKGKYVELRCDPISGHTALYWYRQSLGQGPEFLIYFQGTGAADDSGLPNDRFFAVRPEGSVSTLKIQRTERGDSAVYLCASSARPGVDTGELFFGEGSRLTVL.

This sequence joins TRBV6-2 or TRBV6-3 and TRBJ2-1. The length of the CDR3 is 13 residues. Germline V gene data show CDR1 as MNHEY and CDR2 as SVGEGT. The CDR3 sequence is CASIGSSYNEQFF.

The rearrangement joins TRBV29-1 to TRBJ2-7. In germline, CDR1 is SQVTM, CDR2 ANQGSEA. The CDR3 covers 12 residues. This CDR3 is CSGGDATYEQYF.

The chain joins TRBV7-9 to TRBJ1-1; TCRdb's D call, TRBD1, is unchecked because there is no DNA. CDR3 size: 15 residues. The V gene's germline CDR1 is SEHNR and CDR2 FQNEAQ (reference sequence). CDR3 protein: CASSYFAGPNTEAFF.

The chain joins TRBV10-3 to TRBJ2-7; TCRdb reports TRBD2, a call that lacks DNA to check it against. Germline values: CDR1 ENHRY, CDR2 SYGVKD. The CDR3 runs to 15 residues. CDR3 region: CATLGGTSGDYEQYF.

The genes are TRBV7-2 and TRBJ1-3. Looked up from germline, CDR1 is SGHTA and CDR2 is FQGNSA. The CDR3 spans 14 residues. CDR3 sequence: CASSHPPSGNTIYF. Filled out from reference TRBV7-2 and TRBJ1-3, the complete variable domain reads GAGVSQSPSNKVTEKGKDVELRCDPISGHTALYWYRQSLGQGLEFLIYFQGNSAPDKSGLPSDRFSAERTGGSVSTLTIQRTQQEDSAVYLCASSHPPSGNTIYFGEGSWLTVV.

The rearrangement links TRBV7-2 to TRBJ2-1; there is no DNA to check the TCRdb D call of TRBD1. Germline-derived CDR1 and CDR2 are SGHTA and FQGNSA. CDR3 size: 15 residues. CDR3 loop: CASSTRQLPYNEQFF.

The V gene is TRBV5-6, the J gene TRBJ2-3; TCRdb outputs TRBD2, but without DNA this stays unchecked. CDR1 is SGHDT and CDR2 is YYEEEE in the germline V gene. This CDR3 region has 17 residues. The CDR3 sequence: CASQSGTSQRNTDTQYF.

The V gene is TRBV24-1, the J gene TRBJ1-5; TCRdb outputs TRBD1, but without DNA this stays unchecked. The CDR3 covers 15 residues. Germline V gives CDR1 KGHDR, CDR2 SFDVKD. The chain's CDR3 is CATSDSQGQGQPQHF.

This chain's CDR3 is CASSAEQGIGQETQYF. This chain connects TRBV5-1 to TRBJ2-5; there is no DNA to check the TCRdb D call of TRBD1. The germline V gene has CDR1 SGHRS and CDR2 YFSETQ. CDR3 length: 16 residues.

The chain links TRBV9 to TRBJ2-2; TCRdb selects TRBD1, and the lack of DNA leaves this call unchecked. The CDR3 contains 16 residues. Germline V CDR1 and CDR2: SGDLS, YYNGEE. The CDR3 region is CASSVGPGHSTGELFF.

The rearrangement uses TRBV20-1 and TRBJ1-1; the TCRdb call, TRBD1, lacks DNA for checking. This CDR3 comprises 13 residues. Germline V gene lookup returns CDR1 DFQATT and CDR2 SNEGSKA (reference sequence). The CDR3 sequence: CSAPGPVNTEAFF.

The chain recombines TRBV13 with TRBJ1-1; TCRdb designates TRBD1, a call that cannot be tested without DNA. Germline CDR1 and CDR2: PRHDT and FYEKMQ (reference sequence). The CDR3 covers 15 residues. CDR3 sequence: CASSSVRDLGTEAFF.

This rearrangement joins TRBV27 to TRBJ2-1. This CDR3 comprises 13 residues. The V gene's germline CDR1 is MNHEY and CDR2 SMNVEV (reference sequence). This CDR3 reads CATHATHRNEQFF.

The chain carries TRBV7-8 and TRBJ2-5. Germline loops: CDR1 SGHVS, CDR2 FQNEAQ. The CDR3 is made up of 14 amino acids. The CDR3 is CASSPPWTQETQYF.